Listed below are T cell receptor beta chains from one sample, sequenced in a study of T cell repertoires in cytomegalovirus infection. TCRdb reprocessed the reads with MiXCR, giving one entry per CDR3 protein. The sample lists approximately 290,000 distinct CDR3 sequences, roughly 25% seen once, with roughly 13% in the top ten. The sample was PBMCs. The receptor source for this set is a human donor in good health (CMV status not recorded). Some clones in this sample may be carry-over from other donors' samples. CDR3s include the opening cysteine and the closing phenylalanine or tryptophan. A D gene is named only where the DNA matches it firmly. Rows may omit the clone size; those that give it use once, few, many or a size class.

j_call d_call clone_size v_call cdr3_nt cdr3_aa
TRBJ1-2 NA NA TRBV12-3/TRBV12-4 TGTGCCAGCAGCCGAGGGTCCTATGGCTACACCTTC CASSRGSYGYTF
TRBJ2-3 TRBD1 few TRBV29-1 TGCAGCGTTGAAGACAGGGGGAAGACAGATACGCAGTATTTT CSVEDRGKTDTQYF
TRBJ1-1 TRBD1 few TRBV4-1 TGCGCCAGCAGCCGGGAAGGACAGGGTGGCGGGGAAGCTTTCTTT CASSREGQGGGEAFF
TRBJ1-4 NA few TRBV7-2 TGTGCCAGCAGCCTCAGGGGCGCAGAAAAACTGTTTTTT CASSLRGAEKLFF
TRBJ2-3 NA many TRBV11-3 TGTGCCAGCAGCTTAGATCGGACACCGCAGAGCACAGATACGCAGTATTTT CASSLDRTPQSTDTQYF
TRBJ2-5 NA many TRBV7-2 TGTGCCAGCAGCTTAGCGTCAGGGGAGACCCAGTACTTC CASSLASGETQYF
TRBJ2-2 NA few TRBV24-1 TGTGCCACCAGTGATTTGGTGAGACATGGGAACACCGGGGAGCTGTTTTTT CATSDLVRHGNTGELFF
TRBJ1-5 NA few TRBV28 TGTGCCAGCTATTCCTCCCCCGGGGCAGAGAAAGGCAATCAGCCCCAGCATTTT CASYSSPGAEKGNQPQHF
TRBJ1-2 NA many TRBV6-1 TGTGCCAGCAGCCCACTAAAGGACTTTAACTATGGCTACACCTTC CASSPLKDFNYGYTF
TRBJ2-3 NA NA TRBV29-1 TGCAGCGTTGTAAGGTCAGATACGCAGTATTTT CSVVRSDTQYF